Sequencing of this TCR beta chain was carried out in a study of cytomegalovirus exposure and HLA in healthy donors. The PCR used 60 Vbeta and 13 Jbeta primers. Measured with immunoSEQ multiplex PCR; TCRdb has only the in-frame clones, and not every one. The sample has around 140,000 clones, approximately 74% seen once; the top ten hold about 7.3%. This receptor was taken from a male donor in good health and CMV-seronegative. Source material: PBMCs.

This chain's CDR3 is CASSPLASTDTQYF. CDR3 nucleotides: TGCGCCAGCAGCCCCCTGGCAAGCACAGATACGCAGTATTTT. The rearrangement uses TRBV5-1 and TRBJ2-3, with D unclear. Trimming pared 4 bases from V and 0 bases from J, leaving 9 bases between. The germline gives CDR1 SGHRS, CDR2 YFSETQ. CDR3 length equals 14 residues.